This TCR beta chain was sequenced for a study of T cells in Graves' hyperthyroidism and ophthalmopathy. Whole-study findings and limits: Separating ophthalmopathy from stable hyperthyroidism was achieved by a 13 V-J model.

The CDR3 length is 14 residues. V shed 3 bases and J shed 7 bases, with 13 bases lying between them. The V gene's germline CDR1 is MDHEN and CDR2 SYDVKM. From RNA transcripts, TCR beta CDR3 regions were amplified. The HTBI primer set was used in a first-round RT-PCR of the TCR CDR3. TCRdb re-called the multiplex PCR reads through MiXCR, storing one row per CDR3 protein. This table has about 640,000 distinct CDR3 sequences, around 21% appearing once. This clonotype came up a few times. What it binds is unknown. Sequencing input: blood. V is TRBV28 and J is TRBJ1-5; D might be TRBD1 (6 bases). The clonotype comes from a man aged 25-40 years with Graves' ophthalmopathy. DNA for the CDR3: TGTGCCAGCAGTTTCGGGTACAGGGTCCAGCCCCAGCATTTT. This gives the protein CASSFGYRVQPQHF.